This T cell receptor beta chain stems from a study of CD8 T cells in Susac syndrome. As for this clonotype: At one end the junction does not follow the germline gene, possibly because of a read error.

Reverse transcription of 0.5 to 1 ug RNA was carried out with random hexamers. TCRdb recomputed calls from the immunoSEQ multiplex PCR reads with MiXCR, one row per CDR3 protein. The sample includes about 140,000 distinct CDR3 sequences, 85% to 95% of them seen just once. Germline CDR1 SGHRS, CDR2 YFSETQ. This CDR3 comprises 15 residues. The sequenced material came from CD4+ T cells from PBMCs. This clonotype was obtained from a human donor with multiple sclerosis. The chain is built from TRBV5-1 and TRBJ2-5; D gene uncertain. This chain's CDR3 is CASSLSATGQGTQYF. CDR3 DNA sequence: TGCGCCAGCAGCTTGTCGGCAACCGGTCAAGGGACCCAGTACTTC.